This T cell receptor beta chain was found in a study of cytomegalovirus exposure and HLA in healthy donors. Study as a whole: Within the Caucasian-associated ancestry cluster were roughly 81% of the approximately 400 genotyped donors.

Study results and limitations: Presence/absence results assume similar sequencing depth per donor, which may not hold. In a later analysis, donors in an Asian-associated ancestry cluster reportedly had fewer N-insertions in productive TCRs than the cohort mean. The study flagged approximately 180 TCR beta chains as cytomegalovirus-associated.

The PCR ran on 60 Vbeta and 13 Jbeta primers. Profiling relied on immunoSEQ multiplex PCR, and the TCRdb table lists in-frame clones only, not all of them. This sample has 84,000 or so clones, with roughly 80% found just once. Turning to this clone: Its antigen is unknown.

This clonotype was obtained from a middle-aged man in good health and CMV-seronegative. The source material was PBMCs.

CDR3 protein: CASSIGRGGETQYF. CDR3 sequence (DNA): TGTGCCAGTAGTATAGGACGAGGTGGGGAGACCCAGTACTTC. V is TRBV19 and J is TRBJ2-5; D ambiguous. Trimming pared 1 base from V and 5 bases from J, leaving 11 bases between. The CDR3 is 14 amino acids. Germline V gene lookup returns CDR1 LNHDA and CDR2 SQIVND (reference sequence).